This T cell receptor beta chain was captured by sequencing in a study of shared clonotypes between healthy human individuals. The donor population consisted of healthy HIV-negative adults with no recent acute infections or vaccinations. The authors loaded roughly 200 ng DNA, 30,000 to 35,000 T cell genomes, into sorted-subset replicate PCRs. Some clones are missing from TCRdb's copy, which holds only in-frame ones; the method was immunoSEQ multiplex PCR. Here the sample spans fewer than 1.4 million clones, approximately 80% being singletons. Germline V gives CDR1 MNHEY, CDR2 SMNVEV (reference sequence). The CDR3 runs 12 residues. The V end was cut by 4 bases, the J end by 11 bases, with 14 bases between.

Material for sequencing was memory CD4+ T cells from PBMCs. The subset here: CD45RA-negative fraction. This sequence was found in a man between 18 and 35 years old in good health. Some clones in this sample may be carry-over from other donors' samples. The rearrangement joins TRBV27 to TRBJ2-5; TRBD1 might be the D (5 bases). The CDR3 nucleotides read TGTGCCAGCAGTTACCAGGGCTCGGAGCAGTACTTC. It codes for CASSYQGSEQYF.